In its sample, the clone carrying this T cell receptor beta chain was seen many times. The antigen is undetermined. The record originates from a study of Graves' ophthalmopathy and Graves' hyperthyroidism. Study as a whole: The collection of peripheral blood took place at initial diagnosis, before any treatment. Study conclusions and caveats: Also, most clonotypes expanded in the thyroid above 0.001 frequency appeared in blood.

The TCR beta CDR3 regions underwent amplification from RNA transcripts. The first round was an RT-PCR with HTBI primers, and the second round was a multiplex PCR. A single record per CDR3 protein comes from TCRdb applying MiXCR to the multiplex PCR reads. Altogether about 400,000 distinct CDR3 sequences are present, roughly 18% being singletons, with the ten largest covering approximately 1.4%. The CDR3 is 16 residues long. Looked up from germline, CDR1 is MNHNS and CDR2 is SASEGT. The junction had 11 bases not matched to a gene; V was cut back by 6 bases and J by 1 base. The receptor comes from a woman aged 18-29 years with Graves' ophthalmopathy. Material for sequencing was peripheral blood. The rearrangement joins TRBV6-1 to TRBJ1-1; 7 bases agree with TRBD1. The CDR3, as DNA: TGTGCCAGCAGCCTACAGGGGCGGGGGAGGAACACTGAAGCTTTCTTT. Its translation: CASSLQGRGRNTEAFF.